The clone carrying this T cell receptor (beta chain) was found a few times. With constant-segment primers, 5'RACE yielded cDNA libraries of TCR alpha and TCR beta that carried sample barcodes and UMIs. TCRdb re-called the 5' RACE reads through MiXCR, storing one row per CDR3 protein. The profile shows just over 300,000 distinct CDR3 sequences, just under 20% of them singletons. The data were obtained in a study of T-cell memory formation after mild COVID-19. This CDR3 comprises 15 residues. V trimming: 0 bases; J trimming: 5 bases; junction bases outside the gene matches: 7. The germline gives CDR1 MNHEY, CDR2 SVGAGI.

Sequencing was done on a sample of PBMCs or a T cell subset sorted from them (not recorded which). This receptor was taken from a man younger than 35 who had mild COVID-19 (a few samples of this study predate the infection). Cell type and time point are not known. The chain has TRBV6-5 and TRBJ2-7, with 7 bases matching TRBD1. The CDR3 nucleotides are TGTGCCAGCAGTTACTCGGCACCGACAGGGAACGAGCAGTACTTC. This encodes CASSYSAPTGNEQYF.